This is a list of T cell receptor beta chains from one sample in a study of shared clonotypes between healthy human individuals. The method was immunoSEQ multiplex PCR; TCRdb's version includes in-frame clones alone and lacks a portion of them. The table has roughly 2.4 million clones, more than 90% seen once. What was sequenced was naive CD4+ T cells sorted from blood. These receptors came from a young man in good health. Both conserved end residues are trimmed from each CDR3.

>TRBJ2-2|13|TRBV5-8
ASSLGVTNTGELF
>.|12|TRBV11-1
ASSLLRGYYEQY
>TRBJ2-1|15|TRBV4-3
ASSQGDSGRAYNEQF
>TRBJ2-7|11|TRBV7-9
ASSLMAGGEQY
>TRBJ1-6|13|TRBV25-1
ASSSGGSYNSPLH
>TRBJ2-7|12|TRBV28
ASSQDRGSYEQY
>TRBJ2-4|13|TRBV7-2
ASSQTSGSPHIQY
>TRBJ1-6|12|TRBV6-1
ASSPGQYNSPLH
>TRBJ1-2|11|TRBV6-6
ASRKDGNYGYT
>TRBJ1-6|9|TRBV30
AWSTNSPLH
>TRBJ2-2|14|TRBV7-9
ASSPDRGPNTGELF
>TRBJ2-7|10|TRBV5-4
ASSFEASEQY
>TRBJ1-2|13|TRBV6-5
ASSYSRFGNYGYT
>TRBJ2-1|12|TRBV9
ASSSRGGWNEQF
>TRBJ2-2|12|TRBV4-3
ASRGRGGTGELF
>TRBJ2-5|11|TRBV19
ASRQGGSETQY
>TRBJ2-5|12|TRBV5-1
ASSLGDFQETQY
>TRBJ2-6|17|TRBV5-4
ASSLIGQGTPSGANVLT
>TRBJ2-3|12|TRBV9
ASSVGTPTDTQY
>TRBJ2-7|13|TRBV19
ASSRGHNLSYEQY
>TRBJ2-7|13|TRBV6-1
ASSEYSRTSYEQY
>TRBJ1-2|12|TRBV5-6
ASSLGTGGGGYT